Listed below are T cell receptor beta chains from one sample, sequenced in a study of identical twins. TCRdb processed the 5' RACE reads anew with MiXCR; each CDR3 protein has one entry. The sample consists of about 690,000 distinct CDR3 sequences, 20% to 25% of them appearing once. This sample also appeared in a second study, on T cells expressing NK-cell markers.

The sequenced sample was PBMCs. The receptors originated from a woman aged 18-30 years in good health. Both conserved end residues are part of each CDR3. The D gene is left open where the match is weak. Size is omitted from some rows. Given values are once, few, many or a class for expanded clones.

TRBD1,NA,TRBJ2-5,TRBV30,CASGQIIQETQYF,TGTGCCTCGGGACAGATAATCCAAGAGACCCAGTACTTC
NA,NA,TRBJ1-6,TRBV9,CASSVESRNSPLHF,TGTGCCAGCAGCGTAGAAAGTAGAAATTCACCCCTCCACTTT
NA,NA,TRBJ2-5,TRBV12-3/TRBV12-4,CASAPRTPMHEETQYF,TGTGCCAGCGCCCCCCGGACTCCAATGCACGAAGAGACCCAGTACTTC
NA,NA,TRBJ2-3,TRBV6-5,CASSLRSPSSTDTQYF,TGTGCCAGCAGTTTACGATCTCCCAGCAGCACAGATACGCAGTATTTT
NA,NA,TRBJ2-5,TRBV20-1,CSAPGFGRETQYF,TGCAGTGCTCCGGGTTTTGGGCGGGAGACCCAGTACTTC
NA,few,TRBJ2-7,TRBV6-6,CASRPVGHYEQYF,TGTGCCAGCAGGCCCGTGGGGCACTACGAGCAGTACTTC
TRBD1,few,TRBJ2-3,TRBV10-3,CAISPGTGASQQYF,TGTGCCATCAGTCCCGGGACAGGGGCATCTCAGCAGTATTTT
TRBD2,NA,TRBJ2-1,TRBV7-9,CASSLASGGTYEQFF,TGTGCCAGCAGCTTAGCTAGCGGGGGGACGTATGAGCAGTTCTTC
TRBD1,few,TRBJ1-1,TRBV20-1,CSALEGTGGPQAFF,TGCAGTGCCTTAGAGGGGACAGGGGGCCCCCAGGCTTTCTTT
NA,few,TRBJ2-4,TRBV20-1,CSALRIAGGGNIQYF,TGCAGTGCTCTACGGATAGCGGGCGGGGGCAACATTCAGTACTTC
NA,few,TRBJ2-2,TRBV5-6,CASSLTGSELIGELFF,TGTGCCAGCAGCTTAACCGGGTCCGAATTAATCGGGGAGCTGTTTTTT
NA,few,TRBJ2-6,TRBV6-5,CASRLAGPGANVLTF,TGTGCCAGCAGATTAGCCGGGCCTGGGGCCAACGTCCTGACTTTC
NA,NA,TRBJ2-7,TRBV6-5,CASSYGAGEYEQYF,TGTGCCAGCAGTTACGGGGCAGGGGAGTACGAGCAGTACTTC
NA,few,TRBJ2-3,TRBV12-3/TRBV12-4,CASSLRHATDTQYF,TGTGCCAGCAGTTTACGGCACGCCACAGATACGCAGTATTTT
NA,many,TRBJ2-1,TRBV12-3/TRBV12-4,CASIISSGTLNEQFF,TGTGCCAGCATTATATCTTCCGGGACACTCAATGAGCAGTTCTTC
TRBD2,NA,TRBJ2-1,TRBV5-1,CASSLLTSGKYNEQFF,TGCGCCAGCAGCTTGCTTACTAGCGGGAAATACAATGAGCAGTTCTTC
NA,NA,TRBJ2-7,TRBV11-3,CASSPGRSYSYEQYF,TGTGCCAGCAGCCCAGGGCGGTCTTACTCCTACGAGCAGTACTTC
TRBD2,NA,TRBJ2-2,TRBV9,CASSVAGGLNTGELFF,TGTGCCAGCAGCGTAGCGGGAGGCTTGAACACCGGGGAGCTGTTTTTT
NA,few,TRBJ2-3,TRBV5-1,CASSFVRVTDTQYF,TGCGCCAGCAGCTTTGTACGGGTCACAGATACGCAGTATTTT
NA,NA,TRBJ1-5,TRBV28,CASSLGDMASSSNQPQHF,TGTGCCAGCAGTTTAGGGGACATGGCCAGTTCTAGCAATCAGCCCCAGCATTTT
NA,few,TRBJ1-5,TRBV6-1,CASSEARANQPQHF,TGTGCCAGCAGTGAAGCTAGGGCTAATCAGCCCCAGCATTTT
NA,NA,TRBJ2-7,TRBV6-1,CASRRGGTEAYEQYF,TGTGCCAGCAGACGTGGGGGGACGGAAGCCTACGAGCAGTACTTC
NA,NA,TRBJ2-3,TRBV18,CASSPPVRASTDTQYF,TGTGCCAGCTCACCACCGGTCAGGGCTAGCACAGATACGCAGTATTTT